Following are 2 T cell receptor beta chains from one sample sequenced in a study of spatial heterogeneity in lung cancer. TCRdb re-derived calls from the 5' RACE reads in MiXCR, one entry per CDR3 protein. The table records 85,000 to 100,000 distinct CDR3 sequences, roughly 12% of them present only once. Noted time point: sample taken at primary tumor resection. In each case, whole RNA from tumor, nontumor lung or frozen PBMC was sequenced unsorted. The specimen was PBMCs, collected at surgery. These receptor sequences come from a male donor with early-stage non-small cell lung cancer.

This clonotype has only a few counts. The V and J genes are TRBV6-4 and TRBJ2-2; D may be TRBD2 (6 bases). Per the germline V gene, CDR1 is MRHNA and CDR2 is SNTAGT. The CDR3 runs to 14 residues. V was trimmed by 6 bases and J by 7 bases, leaving 15 bases between them. DNA of the CDR3: TGTGCCAGCAGCTCGGGACTCATCCACGGGGAGCTGTTTTTT. As protein: CASSSGLIHGELFF.

The chain is built from TRBV6-2 or TRBV6-3 and TRBJ2-1; D uncertain. The germline V gene has CDR1 MNHEY and CDR2 SVGEGT. V gave up 2 bases and J gave up 6 bases, with 5 bases separating them. The CDR3 has 12 residues. The CDR3 coding sequence is TGTGCCAGCAGTTACCCCCCCAATGAGCAGTTCTTC. This gives the protein CASSYPPNEQFF.